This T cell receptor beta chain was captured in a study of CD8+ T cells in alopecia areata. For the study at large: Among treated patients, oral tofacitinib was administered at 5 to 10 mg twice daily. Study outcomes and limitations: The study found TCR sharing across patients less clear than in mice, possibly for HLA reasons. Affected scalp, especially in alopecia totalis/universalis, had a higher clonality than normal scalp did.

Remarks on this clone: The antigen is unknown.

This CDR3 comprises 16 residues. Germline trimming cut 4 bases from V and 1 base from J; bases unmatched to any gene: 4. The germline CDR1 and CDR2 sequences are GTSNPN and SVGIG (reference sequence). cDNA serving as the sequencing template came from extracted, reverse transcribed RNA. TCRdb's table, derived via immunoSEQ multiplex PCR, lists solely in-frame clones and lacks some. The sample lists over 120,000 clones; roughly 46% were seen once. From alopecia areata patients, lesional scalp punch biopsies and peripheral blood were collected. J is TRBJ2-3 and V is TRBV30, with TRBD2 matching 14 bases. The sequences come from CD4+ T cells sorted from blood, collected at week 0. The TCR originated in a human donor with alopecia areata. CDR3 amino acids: CAWTLGLAGGTDTQYF. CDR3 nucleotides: TGTGCCTGGACCCTGGGACTAGCGGGAGGCACAGATACGCAGTATTTT. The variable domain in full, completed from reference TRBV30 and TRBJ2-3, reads SQTIHQWPATLVQPVGSPLSLECTVEGTSNPNLYWYRQAAGRGLQLLFYSVGIGQISSEVPQNLSASRPQDRQFILSSKKLLLSDSGFYLCAWTLGLAGGTDTQYFGPGTRLTVL.